The TCR beta chain under discussion was sequenced for a study of T cells in Graves' hyperthyroidism and ophthalmopathy. The CDR3 is 17 residues long. Germline values: CDR1 SGHVS, CDR2 FNYEAQ. Unmatched junction bases numbered 13, after V lost 5 bases and J lost 2 bases. Amplified regions were TCR beta CDR3 sequences from RNA transcripts. HTBI primers were employed in a first-round RT-PCR of the TCR CDR3. TCRdb processed the multiplex PCR reads anew with MiXCR; each CDR3 protein has one entry. Here the sample spans about 290,000 distinct CDR3 sequences, roughly 15% being singletons. Sequencing was done on a sample of blood. The sequence came from a man between 25 and 39 years old with Graves' hyperthyroidism. The genes are TRBV7-6 and TRBJ2-7; 9 nucleotides align to TRBD1. In DNA, the CDR3 is TGTGCCAGCAGCCCATCCCCCCGGGACAGGGAAACCTACGAGCAGTACTTC. Amino acids: CASSPSPRDRETYEQYF.